The T cell receptor beta chain described here comes from a study of human T cells and chemical hapten exposure (dated by TCRdb to about 2021). Regarding the complete study: For sensitization, 2% DPC in acetone was applied to a 2 cm by 2 cm area of upper inner arm skin. Around 29 alopecia patients provided blood for TCR sequencing at one to four time points (pre-sensitization, 2, 6 and 24 weeks). Patch testing was done on the upper back using Finn chambers containing 0.01% DPC, and results were scored after 6 days according to International Contact Dermatitis Research Group standards. The study tracked peripheral blood TCR repertoire changes in vivo during primary and secondary sensitization to the hapten diphenylcyclopropenone (DPC) in alopecia patients. Libraries were pooled for sequencing, and variation in per-sample TCR yields was attributed mainly to small differences in library volumes within the pool. Alopecia areata with under or over 50% scalp involvement, alopecia totalis and alopecia universalis were represented in the patient cohort, which was mostly female. Weekly therapeutic DPC doses were additionally applied to the scalp of patients throughout the roughly 22-week study period. Patient blood was sampled pre-sensitization (week 0) and at 2, 6 and about 24 weeks after DPC sensitization.

The time point label here, explained by the study, means: patch test 2, 6 weeks after DPC sensitization. Sample treatment or condition, as interpreted from the label and publication: therapeutic diphenylcyclopropenone sensitization with weekly scalp DPC. At each patch-test visit, blood was drawn before the patch test was applied. Patients were eligible if aged 18 to 70, diagnosed with alopecia and judged suitable for DPC therapy, and pregnant patients were excluded. Total RNA was isolated from unfractionated whole blood collected in Tempus Blood RNA tubes. Overall study outcomes, separate from this receptor: Alopecia, a presumed autoimmune disease, was present in all patients, so the immune response of the patients might differ from that of healthy individuals. Repeated subsampling changed both the strength of the expansion versus patch-test correlation and the threshold at which that correlation became significant. Significantly more large CDR3 similarity clusters were formed by expanded TCRs than by pre-sensitization or healthy control sets, consistent with antigen-driven responses. No change with DPC sensitization was found in the number of TCRs above 1 in 1000 frequency, and no evidence of global repertoire structure alterations was found. The number of PT1 expanded TCRs positively correlated with patch test score, significant at thresholds 8, 16 and 32 but not 4.

Via the germline V gene, CDR1 is WSHSY and CDR2 SAAADI. CDR3 length: 15 amino acids, cysteine to phenylalanine. CDR3 DNA is the only sequence kept; it has 45 bases, read in frame from the first base. Trimming costs V 6 bases and J 0 bases, and their ends lie 14 bases apart. Receptor libraries were prepared by RACE. The sample was run on a NextSeq 500. During library preparation, unique molecular identifiers were attached to individual cDNA molecules so that TCRs could be counted quantitatively and reproducibly. Each blood RNA sample was used to sequence both TCR alpha and TCR beta chains. Per the original workflow: Samples had a median of 95,638 TCRs, with a range from about 23,224 to 700,000. V, J and CDR3 annotation of the TCR reads was carried out using the Decombinator software suite. For PS versus PT1 abundance plots, all samples were subsampled to the same number of TCRs (28,000). Expanded TCRs were defined as absent before sensitization and observed at least eight times at the 2-week time point. TCRdb took the public reads, trimmed them with fastp at Q25, ran MiXCR for clone calling and kept in-frame beta chains. CDR3 protein sequences are deduplicated, and each keeps its most common genes and DNA. The V and J calls were determined by TCRdb, not by the authors. The sample table shows about 26,000 distinct CDR3 sequences, and 8% to 10% are seen once. Under 8.5% of the sample comes from the top ten.

This clonotype was seen more than once but under ten times. Its antigen is unknown. Qualities for individual bases were not recorded, and no much larger clone is one base off. The material sequenced was whole blood, taken in connection with sensitization to the hapten diphenylcyclopropenone (DPC). The chain is assembled from TRBV10-2 and TRBJ1-1; a tentative D call is TRBD1 (5 bases match). The clonotype was recovered from a man aged 30 to 39 with alopecia areata. Some clones in this sample may be carry-over from other donors' samples. The nucleotide sequence reads as follows: TGCGCCAGCAGCGGGGACGGCTACATGAACACTGAAGCTTTCTTT. Its translation is CASSGDGYMNTEAFF.